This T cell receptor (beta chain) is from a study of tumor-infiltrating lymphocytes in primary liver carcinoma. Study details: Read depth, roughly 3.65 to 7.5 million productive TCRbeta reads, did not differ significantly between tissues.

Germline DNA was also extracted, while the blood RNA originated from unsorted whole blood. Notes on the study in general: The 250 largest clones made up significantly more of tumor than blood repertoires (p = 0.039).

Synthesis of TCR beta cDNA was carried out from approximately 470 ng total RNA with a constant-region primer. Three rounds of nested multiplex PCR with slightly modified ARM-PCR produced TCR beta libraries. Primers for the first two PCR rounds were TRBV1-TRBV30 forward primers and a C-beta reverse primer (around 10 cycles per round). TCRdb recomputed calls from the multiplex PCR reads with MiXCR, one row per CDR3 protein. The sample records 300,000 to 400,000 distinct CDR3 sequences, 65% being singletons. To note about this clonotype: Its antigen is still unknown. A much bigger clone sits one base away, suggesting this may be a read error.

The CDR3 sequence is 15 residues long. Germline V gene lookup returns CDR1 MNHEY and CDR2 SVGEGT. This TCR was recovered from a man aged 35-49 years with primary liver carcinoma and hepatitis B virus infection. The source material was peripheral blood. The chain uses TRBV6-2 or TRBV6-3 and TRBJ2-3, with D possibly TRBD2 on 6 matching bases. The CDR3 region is CASSYSGTSTDMQYF. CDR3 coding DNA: TGTGCCAGCAGTTACTCAGGAACTAGCACAGATATGCAGTATTTT.